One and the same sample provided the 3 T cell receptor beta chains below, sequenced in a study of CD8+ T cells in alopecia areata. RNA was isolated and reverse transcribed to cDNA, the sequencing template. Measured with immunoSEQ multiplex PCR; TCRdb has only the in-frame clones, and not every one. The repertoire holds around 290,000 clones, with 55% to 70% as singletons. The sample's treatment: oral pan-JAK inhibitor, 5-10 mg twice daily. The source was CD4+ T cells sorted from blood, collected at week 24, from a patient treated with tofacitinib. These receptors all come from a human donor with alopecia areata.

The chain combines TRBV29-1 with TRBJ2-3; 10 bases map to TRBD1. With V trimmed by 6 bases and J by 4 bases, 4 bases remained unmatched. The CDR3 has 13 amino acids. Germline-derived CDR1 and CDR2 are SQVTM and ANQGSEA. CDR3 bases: TGCAGCGTCGTGGGACAGGGGTCAGATACGCAGTATTTT. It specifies CSVVGQGSDTQYF.

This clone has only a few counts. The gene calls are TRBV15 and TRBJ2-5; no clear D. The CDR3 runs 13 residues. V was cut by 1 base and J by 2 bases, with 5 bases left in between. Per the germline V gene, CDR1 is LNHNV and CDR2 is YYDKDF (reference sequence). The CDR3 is CATSRVPQETQYF. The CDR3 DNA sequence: TGTGCCACCAGCAGAGTTCCTCAAGAGACCCAGTACTTC. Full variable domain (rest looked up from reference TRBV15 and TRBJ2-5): DAMVIQNPRYQVTQFGKPVTLSCSQTLNHNVMYWYQQKSSQAPKLLFHYYDKDFNNEADTPDNFQSRRPNTSFCFLDIRSPGLGDTAMYLCATSRVPQETQYFGPGTRLLVL.

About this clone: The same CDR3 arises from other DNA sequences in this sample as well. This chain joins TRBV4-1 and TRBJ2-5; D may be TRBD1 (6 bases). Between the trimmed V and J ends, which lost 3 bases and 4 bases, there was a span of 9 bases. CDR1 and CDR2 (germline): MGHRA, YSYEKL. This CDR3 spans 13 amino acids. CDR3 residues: CASSQTGGETQYF. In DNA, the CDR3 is TGCGCCAGCAGCCAGACAGGTGGAGAGACCCAGTACTTC.